These 9 T cell receptor beta chains were all obtained from the same sample, sequenced in a study of T-cell memory formation after mild COVID-19. In TCRdb, the 5' RACE reads were re-called with MiXCR into one record per CDR3 protein. The table has about 410,000 distinct CDR3 sequences, around 22% seen once. The sequenced sample was PBMCs or a T cell subset sorted from them (not recorded which). The receptor source for this set is an adult woman who had mild COVID-19 (a few samples of this study predate the infection). Cell type and time point are not known.

This clonotype was recorded a few times. This chain uses TRBV4-3 with TRBJ2-1, with TRBD1 as a possible D gene (7 bases). V was trimmed by 0 bases and J by 7 bases, leaving 31 bases between them. From germline, CDR1 is LGHNA and CDR2 YSLEER. CDR3 length: 21 residues. The CDR3 is CASSQDRAGPRGPLKGNEQFF. The CDR3 bases are TGCGCCAGCAGCCAAGATAGGGCGGGACCGAGGGGGCCCCTCAAAGGGAATGAGCAGTTCTTC.

The gene calls are TRBV7-2 and TRBJ2-1; 10 bases match TRBD2. CDR1 SGHTA and CDR2 FQGNSA come from the germline V gene. The V segment lost 4 bases and the J segment 0 bases; nucleotides outside the gene matches: 12. The CDR3 has 19 amino acids. The CDR3 protein is CASSYTASGSRSSYNEQFF. In DNA, the CDR3 is TGTGCCAGCAGCTACACGGCTAGCGGGAGCCGCAGCTCCTACAATGAGCAGTTCTTC.

The chain couples TRBV4-1 to TRBJ2-1; possible D gene TRBD2, 6 bases. Germline V gives CDR1 MGHRA, CDR2 YSYEKL. The CDR3 totals 16 residues. The V and J ends lost 2 bases and 10 bases respectively, with 21 bases between them. The CDR3: CASSQRKGLLRGEQFF. CDR3 sequence (DNA): TGCGCCAGCAGCCAACGTAAGGGACTTCTCCGGGGGGAGCAGTTCTTC.

The rearrangement uses TRBV7-2 and TRBJ1-1, with D perhaps matching TRBD1 (6 bases). Trimming removed 5 bases from V and 6 bases from J, with 13 bases in between. CDR1 is SGHTA, CDR2 FQGNSA, per germline. The CDR3 is 13 amino acids. This chain's CDR3 is CASSTLAGAEAFF. DNA of the CDR3: TGTGCCAGCAGCACTCTGGCAGGGGCTGAAGCTTTCTTT.

This clonotype was seen ten or more times. The rearrangement joins TRBV4-2 to TRBJ2-2, with D perhaps matching TRBD2 (6 bases). Germline CDR1 is LGHNA and CDR2 is YNFKEQ. The CDR3 contains 15 residues. The V end lost 1 base, the J end lost 6 bases, and 12 bases lay between the germline ends. DNA of the CDR3: TGTGCCAGCAGCCAAGGCGGAGGGGCCGCCGGGGAGCTGTTTTTT. Its translation: CASSQGGGAAGELFF.

This clonotype occurred a few times. The gene calls are TRBV5-8 and TRBJ1-1; TRBD1 agrees at 9 bases. CDR1 and CDR2 from the germline V gene are SGHTS and YDEGEE. After removal of 4 bases from V and 5 bases from J, the junction contained 6 bases not matched to a gene. CDR3 length: 14 amino acids. DNA for the CDR3: TGTGCCAGCAGCGGGACAGGGAGGCTTACTGAAGCTTTCTTT. Translation gives CASSGTGRLTEAFF.

This clonotype was observed many times. The chain carries TRBV28 and TRBJ1-1, with 7 bases lining up with TRBD1. The CDR3 is made up of 14 amino acids. Germline V CDR1 and CDR2: MDHEN, SYDVKM. After removal of 4 bases from V and 1 base from J, the junction contained 3 bases not matched to a gene. The CDR3 DNA reads as TGTGCCAGCAGTTGGACAGGAAAGAACACTGAAGCTTTCTTT. Protein: CASSWTGKNTEAFF.

The chain carries TRBV4-1 and TRBJ1-2; D is perhaps TRBD1 (6 bases). Trimming cost V 0 bases and J 0 bases, with 14 bases left between them. Germline V gives CDR1 MGHRA, CDR2 YSYEKL. The CDR3 is 17 amino acids. CDR3 region: CASSQENHRVSNYGYTF. The CDR3 coding sequence is TGCGCCAGCAGCCAAGAGAATCACAGGGTATCTAACTATGGCTACACCTTC.

The rearrangement joins TRBV7-8 to TRBJ2-1, with D possibly TRBD2 on 6 matching bases. The CDR3 length is 13 residues. In germline, CDR1 is SGHVS, CDR2 FQNEAQ. The V end lost 10 bases, the J end lost 4 bases, and 14 bases lay between the germline ends. The CDR3 sequence is CATGRRDYNEQFF. The CDR3 DNA sequence: TGTGCCACTGGGAGGCGGGATTACAATGAGCAGTTCTTC.